These 9 T cell receptor beta chains share one sample of origin, sequenced in a study of long-term antiretroviral therapy in people with HIV. immunoSEQ v3.0 was run at survey level. This table comes from immunoSEQ multiplex PCR, and its TCRdb copy is limited to in-frame clones, with some not included. The sample lists over 40,000 clones, 85% to 95% occurring once. This specimen consisted of unsorted PBMCs, obtained about 9.1 years after starting antiretroviral therapy. The receptors shown here come from a man aged 25-45 years with HIV.

The chain links TRBV20-1 to TRBJ2-5, with unresolved D. V was cut by 1 base and J by 5 bases, with 5 bases left in between. The V gene's germline CDR1 is DFQATT and CDR2 SNEGSKA (reference sequence). This CDR3 comprises 11 residues. CDR3 coding DNA: TGCAGTGCTAGAGGGGTCGAGACCCAGTACTTC. Amino acid sequence: CSARGVETQYF.

In its sample, this clone was seen once. The chain has TRBV29-1 and TRBJ1-1; TRBD1 might be the D (5 bases). V lost 7 bases and J lost 4, with 13 bases in between. This CDR3 region has 12 residues. CDR1 and CDR2 (germline): SQVTM, ANQGSEA. Here the CDR3 DNA reads TGCAGCGCCCGTCAGGGTACCACTGAAGCTTTCTTT. As protein: CSARQGTTEAFF.

J is TRBJ1-2 and V is TRBV4-1; 7 nucleotides match TRBD1. The germline V gene has CDR1 MGHRA and CDR2 YSYEKL. The CDR3 spans 16 residues. The junction had 12 bases not matched to a gene; V was cut back by 3 bases and J by 5 bases. CDR3 protein: CASSQLGGTGDYGYTF. CDR3 nucleotide sequence: TGCGCCAGCAGCCAGCTAGGCGGAACAGGGGATTATGGCTACACCTTC.

CDR3 nucleotides: TGTGCCAGCAGACAGGCAACCTTGAACACCGGGGAGCTGTTTTTT. It encodes CASRQATLNTGELFF. The gene calls are TRBV6-1 and TRBJ2-2, with D possibly matching TRBD1 (5 bases). This CDR3 region has 15 residues. CDR1 and CDR2 (germline): MNHNS, SASEGT. The V gene lost 6 bases and the J gene lost 1 base, with 12 bases spanning the gap.

The chain joins TRBV15 to TRBJ2-3; D possibly corresponds to TRBD2 (5 bases). Germline V gene sequence: CDR1 LNHNV, CDR2 YYDKDF (reference sequence). The V and J ends lost 0 bases and 4 bases respectively, with 11 bases between them. The CDR3 contains 15 residues. The CDR3 reads CATSRDGLAADTQYF. The CDR3 bases are TGTGCCACCAGCAGAGATGGTCTAGCAGCAGATACGCAGTATTTT.

The rearrangement joins TRBV19 to TRBJ1-1; TRBD1 matches 7 bases. Per germline, CDR1 LNHDA and CDR2 SQIVND (reference sequence). The CDR3 sequence is 13 residues long. Germline trimming cut 4 bases from V and 3 bases from J; bases unmatched to any gene: 2. The CDR3: CASSTQGDTEAFF. In nucleotides, the CDR3 is TGTGCCAGTAGTACGCAGGGGGACACTGAAGCTTTCTTT. The full variable domain, with the rest looked up from reference TRBV19 and TRBJ1-1, is DGGITQSPKYLFRKEGQNVTLSCEQNLNHDAMYWYRQDPGQGLRLIYYSQIVNDFQKGDIAEGYSVSREKKESFPLTVTSAQKNPTAFYLCASSTQGDTEAFFGQGTRLTVV.

This clone was seen a single time. The chain has TRBV28 and TRBJ1-6; 7 bases agree with TRBD1. CDR1 MDHEN and CDR2 SYDVKM come from the germline V gene. This CDR3 has 15 amino acids. The ends lost 3 bases at V and 10 bases at J; junction bases unmatched: 9. The CDR3: CASSFDGTAQSPLHF. In nucleotides, the CDR3 is TGTGCCAGCAGTTTCGATGGGACAGCCCAATCACCCCTCCACTTT. Full variable domain (outside the CDR3, taken from reference TRBV28 and TRBJ1-6): DVKVTQSSRYLVKRTGEKVFLECVQDMDHENMFWYRQDPGLGLRLIYFSYDVKMKEKGDIPEGYSVSREKKERFSLILESASTNQTSMYLCASSFDGTAQSPLHFGNGTRLTVT.

The chain is built from TRBV9 and TRBJ2-1; D assignment may be TRBD1 or TRBD2 (5 bases each). The V end was cut by 1 base, the J end by 7 bases, with 15 bases between. CDR3 length equals 15 residues. Per the germline V gene, CDR1 is SGDLS and CDR2 is YYNGEE. The CDR3 region has the DNA TGTGCCAGCAGCGTATTAAGGGACCCTAGGAATGAGCAGTTCTTC. This gives the protein CASSVLRDPRNEQFF.

This chain uses TRBV5-1 with TRBJ2-3; tentatively, D is TRBD2 (5 bases). The ends were cut back, 4 bases at V and 0 bases at J, with 24 bases in the middle. CDR3 length equals 19 residues. Germline CDR1 reads SGHRS; CDR2 reads YFSETQ. CDR3 DNA: TGCGCCAGCAGCCTCACGAACTCCGTAGCGCCACGAAGCACAGATACGCAGTATTTT. This gives the protein CASSLTNSVAPRSTDTQYF.